This TCR beta chain was observed in a study of blood T cell repertoires in COVID-19. Looking at the study overall: Cohort 3 donors were reported recovered after two negative PCRs, clearance, or symptom resolution. COVID-19 samples collected from the United States, Italy and Spain covered acute and convalescent phases.

Authors' processing steps: Reference gene primer amplification gave nucleated cell count estimates. Measured with immunoSEQ multiplex PCR; TCRdb has only the in-frame clones, and not every one. The DNA was the basis for D and trimming; V, J and clone size are from that table. The sample has a few hundred thousand clones; around 87% are singletons. V dropped 2 bases and J dropped 2; count of bases not matched to a gene: 6. This CDR3 contains 15 residues. Germline values: CDR1 MNHEY, CDR2 SVGAGI. The specimen was PBMCs or T cells enriched from blood (not recorded which). The sequence derives from a middle-aged man in a cohort exposed to, infected with or recovered from COVID-19 (not recorded which). The V gene is TRBV6-5, the J gene TRBJ2-7, with TRBD1 identical over 7 bases. For the CDR3, the DNA is TGTGCCAGCAGTTACCTCGGACAGGCTACCTACGAGCAGTACTTC. It is translated as CASSYLGQATYEQYF.